The 7 T cell receptor beta chains given below trace back to one sample, sequenced in a study of T cells after yellow fever vaccination (dated by TCRdb to the late 2010s). The library was obtained by 5' RACE. The instrument given in TCRdb is Illumina HiSeq 2500. Using fastp at Q25 and MiXCR, TCRdb reprocessed the public reads and kept productive beta chains. Identical CDR3 proteins give one entry, which carries the most common genes and DNA. Recorded for this sample are 200,000 to 300,000 distinct CDR3 sequences; 13% of them occurred a single time. The ten largest clones add up to approximately 0.49% of the sample. The meaning of the sample's treatment or condition label: live attenuated yellow fever vaccine strain. The input for sequencing was CD4+ T cells sorted from PBMCs, taken 45 days after the yellow fever booster vaccination. Every receptor here comes from a man aged 30-40 years who received the YFV17D yellow fever vaccine.

This sequence joins TRBV5-1 and TRBJ2-5; 11 bases map to TRBD1. CDR1 SGHRS and CDR2 YFSETQ come from the germline V gene. This CDR3 contains 15 residues. J lost 5 bases, V lost 4 bases, and 7 bases had no gene match. This chain's CDR3 is CASSRGQGAGETQYF. As DNA, the CDR3 is TGCGCCAGCAGCAGAGGACAGGGGGCGGGGGAGACCCAGTACTTC.

The chain links TRBV30 to TRBJ2-1; TRBD2 aligns across 10 bases. Germline trimming cut 1 base from V and 3 bases from J; bases unmatched to any gene: 0. Per the germline V gene, CDR1 is GTSNPN and CDR2 is SVGIG (reference sequence). The CDR3 totals 14 residues. CDR3 in amino acids: CAWSASGSYNEQFF. In nucleotides, the CDR3 is TGTGCCTGGAGTGCTAGCGGGAGCTACAATGAGCAGTTCTTC. Based on the CDR3 plus reference TRBV30 and TRBJ2-1, the full variable domain is SQTIHQWPATLVQPVGSPLSLECTVEGTSNPNLYWYRQAAGRGLQLLFYSVGIGQISSEVPQNLSASRPQDRQFILSSKKLLLSDSGFYLCAWSASGSYNEQFFGPGTRLTVL.

The V call is TRBV7-9, the J call TRBJ2-3; D is ambiguous. The germline V gene encodes CDR1 SEHNR and CDR2 FQNEAQ (reference sequence). Trimming pared 0 bases from V and 0 bases from J, leaving 13 bases between. The CDR3 contains 17 residues. CDR3 in amino acids: CASSLALAGPSTDTQYF. The CDR3 bases are TGTGCCAGCAGCTTAGCATTGGCAGGACCAAGCACAGATACGCAGTATTTT.

The V call is TRBV7-2, the J call TRBJ2-7, with 11 bases aligning to TRBD2. The J segment lost 0 bases and the V segment lost 5 bases, leaving 6 bases of the junction unmatched. Germline V gives CDR1 SGHTA, CDR2 FQGNSA. This CDR3 comprises 16 residues. CDR3 DNA sequence: TGTGCCAGCAGCCCTAGCGGGAGGACTGTCTCCTACGAGCAGTACTTC. Protein product: CASSPSGRTVSYEQYF.

The chain has TRBV20-1 and TRBJ2-7, with TRBD2 identical over 8 bases. CDR1 is DFQATT and CDR2 is SNEGSKA in the germline V gene (reference sequence). V was clipped by 5 bases and J by 0 bases; unmatched bases: 12. The CDR3 contains 16 residues. The CDR3 loop reads CSAPDLLAVSSYEQYF. The CDR3 DNA is TGCAGTGCTCCCGATCTACTAGCGGTGAGCTCCTACGAGCAGTACTTC.

The V call is TRBV5-1, the J call TRBJ2-1, with 7 positions matching TRBD2. The CDR3 totals 16 residues. V shed 4 bases, J shed 0 bases, and the junction held 7 bases outside the gene matches. CDR1 and CDR2 (germline): SGHRS, YFSETQ. The CDR3 protein is CASSAPAGSSYNEQFF. CDR3 nucleotides: TGCGCCAGCAGCGCACCAGCGGGGAGCTCCTACAATGAGCAGTTCTTC. The whole variable domain, remainder taken from reference TRBV5-1 and TRBJ2-1, is KAGVTQTPRYLIKTRGQQVTLSCSPISGHRSVSWYQQTPGQGLQFLFEYFSETQRNKGNFPGRFSGRQFSNSRSEMNVSTLELGDSALYLCASSAPAGSSYNEQFFGPGTRLTVL.

This clonotype turned up a few times. The chain employs TRBV20-1 and TRBJ2-7; 7 nucleotides line up with TRBD1. After removal of 8 bases from V and 0 bases from J, the junction contained 10 bases not matched to a gene. Germline V gives CDR1 DFQATT, CDR2 SNEGSKA (reference sequence). This CDR3 spans 14 amino acids. The CDR3, as DNA: TGCAGTACCCCCTTGAGACAGGGCTCCTACGAGCAGTACTTC. This gives the protein CSTPLRQGSYEQYF.